This T cell receptor beta chain was retrieved from a study of shared clonotypes between healthy human individuals. The wider study: The plates for each donor numbered three CD4 naive, three CD4 memory, two CD8 naive and one CD8 memory.

Per the germline V gene, CDR1 is MDHEN and CDR2 is SYDVKM. With 8 bases clipped from V and 6 bases from J, the junction kept 4 bases outside the gene matches. The CDR3 has 13 amino acids. Using immunoSEQ multiplex PCR, the repertoire was profiled, and TCRdb retains in-frame clones only, with some absent. The sample carries about 2.3 million clones, 85% to 95% recorded once. The sequenced sample consisted of naive CD4+ T cells from PBMCs. The subset here: CD45RA+ positively selected. The TCR was taken from a man aged 18-30 years in good health. Some clones in this sample may be carry-over from other donors' samples. This rearrangement joins TRBV28 to TRBJ2-1, with 10 bases matching TRBD2. This CDR3 reads CASRTSGPNEQFF. CDR3 bases: TGTGCCAGCCGGACTAGCGGCCCCAATGAGCAGTTCTTC.